These T cell receptor beta chains were read from a single sample in a study of cytomegalovirus exposure and HLA in healthy donors. Sequencing used immunoSEQ multiplex PCR; TCRdb keeps in-frame clones, though not all of them. Here the sample spans approximately 210,000 clones, more than 70% being singletons. Material: PBMCs. The receptors shown here come from a woman aged 40 to 50 in good health and CMV-seronegative. Each CDR3 is given with its conserved first and last residue. A D gene is named only where the DNA matches it firmly. Size is omitted from some rows. Given values are once, few, many or a class for expanded clones.

d_call clone_size j_call v_call cdr3_nt cdr3_aa
. . TRBJ1-2 TRBV19 TGTGCCAGTAGTACGGTTAACCGGGGCTACACCTTC CASSTVNRGYTF
. . TRBJ1-1 TRBV19 TGTGCCAGTAGTATTCGGGGTACGAACACTGAAGCTTTCTTT CASSIRGTNTEAFF
. few TRBJ1-5 TRBV6-5 TGTGCCAGCAGCCCGATGCGGAGTCAGCCCCAGCATTTT CASSPMRSQPQHF
. . TRBJ2-2 TRBV5-4 TGTGCCAGCAGCTTTTCACTTAAGAACACCGGGGAGCTGTTTTTT CASSFSLKNTGELFF
. . TRBJ1-3 TRBV4-3 TGCGCCAGCAGCCCCTCTCCTGGAAACACCATATATTTT CASSPSPGNTIYF
. . TRBJ2-1 TRBV19 TGTGCGGCCCGGAGTTACAATGAGCAGTTCTTC CAARSYNEQFF
. once TRBJ2-5 TRBV7-3 TGTGCCAGCAGCTTGATGGTCGGGAACCAAGAGACCCAGTACTTC CASSLMVGNQETQYF
. . TRBJ1-2 TRBV30 TGTGCCTGGAGACAGAGCTATGGCTACACCTTC CAWRQSYGYTF
TRBD2 few TRBJ2-3 TRBV4-2 TGTGCCAGCAGCCAAGATTCGACGGGAGGGCTCACAGATACGCAGTATTTT CASSQDSTGGLTDTQYF
. . TRBJ1-2 TRBV14 TGTGCCAGCAGTCAGACAGCTCCTAACTATGGCTACACCTTC CASSQTAPNYGYTF
TRBD2 . TRBJ2-1 TRBV4-1 TGCGCCAGCAGCCGGGGGCGGGCTAGCGGGAGCTCCTACAATGAGCAGTTCTTC CASSRGRASGSSYNEQFF
TRBD2 . TRBJ2-7 TRBV18 TGTGCCAGCTCACCACCGGGACTACCACTCGAGCAGTACTTC CASSPPGLPLEQYF
TRBD1 few TRBJ1-6 TRBV6-1 TGTGCCAGCAGTCCCGGGACAGGGGAAAATTCACCCCTCCACTTT CASSPGTGENSPLHF
. . TRBJ2-7 TRBV5-1 TGCGCCAGCAGCTCCTATCCCGAATACGAGCAGTACTTC CASSSYPEYEQYF
TRBD2 . TRBJ2-5 TRBV7-2 TGTGCCAGCAGCGACGGACTAGCGGGAGGGGAGACCCAGTACTTC CASSDGLAGGETQYF
TRBD1 . TRBJ2-1 TRBV7-2 TGTGCCAGCAGCCCGGACAGGGTCCAGAACAATGAGCAGTTCTTC CASSPDRVQNNEQFF
. . TRBJ2-2 TRBV2 TGTGCCAGCAGTGATTCCGGGAGTACGGTCGCCGGGGAGCTGTTTTTT CASSDSGSTVAGELFF
TRBD2 . TRBJ2-1 TRBV7-2 TGTGCCAGCAGCTTAGCGCAATTAGCGGGAGGTCAGAAGCAGTTCTTC CASSLAQLAGGQKQFF
TRBD1 . TRBJ2-3 TRBV5-1 TGCGCCAGCAGCGCCGGACAGGGTAGGGGCACAGATACGCAGTATTTT CASSAGQGRGTDTQYF
. few TRBJ2-3 TRBV7-6 TGTGCCAGCAGCAAAGGGGGAGGCACAGATACGCAGTATTTT CASSKGGGTDTQYF
. . TRBJ2-4 TRBV15 TGTGCCACCAGCAGAGCCTGGGGCATAGCCAAAAACATTCAGTACTTC CATSRAWGIAKNIQYF
. . TRBJ2-3 TRBV7-2 TGTGCCAGCAGCGCAGACATCCACACAGATACGCAGTATTTT CASSADIHTDTQYF
. . TRBJ1-2 TRBV14 TGTGCCAGCAGCCCAAACAGCTATGGCTACACCTTC CASSPNSYGYTF
TRBD2 . TRBJ2-2 TRBV15 TGTGCCACCAGCAGAGATCGAAGCGGGAGGGCCCCCGGGGAGCTGTTTTTT CATSRDRSGRAPGELFF
TRBD2 . TRBJ2-7 TRBV30 TGTGCCTGGAGTGTATCCCCTTTTCGTAGCGGGAGAGATAGCTACGAGCAGTACTTC CAWSVSPFRSGRDSYEQYF
. few TRBJ2-5 TRBV6-5 TGTGCCAGCAGCGGTACAGACCAAGAGACCCAGTACTTC CASSGTDQETQYF
TRBD1 . TRBJ1-1 TRBV4-3 TGCGCCAGCAGCCAAGATCGAGAAGGGGGCGCTGAAGCTTTCTTT CASSQDREGGAEAFF
TRBD1 . TRBJ1-1 TRBV5-4 TGTGCCAGCAGCACGATAGACAGGGCTCGGGCTGAAGCTTTCTTT CASSTIDRARAEAFF
. few TRBJ2-1 TRBV5-4 TGTGCCAGCAGCTTCCCCGACTACCGGGCGGGGAATGAGCAGTTCTTC CASSFPDYRAGNEQFF
. few TRBJ1-2 TRBV9 TGTGCCAGCAGCGCCCCAATTGAGGGTGGCTACACCTTC CASSAPIEGGYTF
TRBD2 . TRBJ2-3 TRBV7-6 TGTGCCAGCACCCCCCTAGCGGGAGGGCCAGATACGCAGTATTTT CASTPLAGGPDTQYF
. . TRBJ1-5 TRBV7-2 TGTGCCAACAGCTTAAGGGGTTTTAGCAATCAGCCCCAGCATTTT CANSLRGFSNQPQHF
. . TRBJ2-7 TRBV2 TGTGCCAGCAGCCCCTTTGCGGAAGGGGCCTACGAGCAGTACTTC CASSPFAEGAYEQYF
. . TRBJ2-5 TRBV4-1 TGCGCCAGCAGCCTCCAAGGGGGTAGTCGGGAGACCCAGTACTTC CASSLQGGSRETQYF
TRBD1 . TRBJ1-2 TRBV4-2 TGTGCCAGCAGCCCCCAGACAGGGTGGAATGGCTACACCTTC CASSPQTGWNGYTF
TRBD1 . TRBJ1-2 TRBV7-9 TGTGCCAGCAGCTCCTGGGACAGGGGGGAGGGTGGCTACACCTTC CASSSWDRGEGGYTF
. . TRBJ2-1 TRBV7-2 TGTGCCAGCAGCTTAGTAGGGGCAGGCAATGAGCAGTTCTTC CASSLVGAGNEQFF
TRBD1 . TRBJ1-2 TRBV6-1 TGTGCCAGCAGGGGGAGGGACAGGGGGCACGGTGGCTACACCTTC CASRGRDRGHGGYTF
TRBD1 . TRBJ1-2 TRBV10-3 TGTGCCATCAGTGGGCACCAACAGGGGGCTGGCTATGGCTACACCTTC CAISGHQQGAGYGYTF
. . TRBJ2-1 TRBV6-5 TGTGCCAGCAGTGAAGCCGACTACAATGAGCAGTTCTTC CASSEADYNEQFF
. . TRBJ1-2 TRBV5-1 TGCGCCAGCAGCGGGCCAAGGACAGAAACAAACTATGGCTACACCTTC CASSGPRTETNYGYTF
. . TRBJ2-7 TRBV11-3 TGTGCCAGCAGCTTAGACGGGGTATCGGGGTCCCGGGATAAGAACGAGCAGTACTTC CASSLDGVSGSRDKNEQYF
TRBD2 . TRBJ2-1 TRBV11-2 TGTGCCAGCAGCTTATCCGGGACTAGCGCCTACAATGAGCAGTTCTTC CASSLSGTSAYNEQFF
. . TRBJ2-5 TRBV7-2 TGTGCCAGCAGCTTTTCCAGGGAAGAGACCCAGTACTTC CASSFSREETQYF
. . TRBJ1-2 TRBV19 TGTGCCAGTGTCCATTCATCGGGGAACTATGGCTACACCTTC CASVHSSGNYGYTF